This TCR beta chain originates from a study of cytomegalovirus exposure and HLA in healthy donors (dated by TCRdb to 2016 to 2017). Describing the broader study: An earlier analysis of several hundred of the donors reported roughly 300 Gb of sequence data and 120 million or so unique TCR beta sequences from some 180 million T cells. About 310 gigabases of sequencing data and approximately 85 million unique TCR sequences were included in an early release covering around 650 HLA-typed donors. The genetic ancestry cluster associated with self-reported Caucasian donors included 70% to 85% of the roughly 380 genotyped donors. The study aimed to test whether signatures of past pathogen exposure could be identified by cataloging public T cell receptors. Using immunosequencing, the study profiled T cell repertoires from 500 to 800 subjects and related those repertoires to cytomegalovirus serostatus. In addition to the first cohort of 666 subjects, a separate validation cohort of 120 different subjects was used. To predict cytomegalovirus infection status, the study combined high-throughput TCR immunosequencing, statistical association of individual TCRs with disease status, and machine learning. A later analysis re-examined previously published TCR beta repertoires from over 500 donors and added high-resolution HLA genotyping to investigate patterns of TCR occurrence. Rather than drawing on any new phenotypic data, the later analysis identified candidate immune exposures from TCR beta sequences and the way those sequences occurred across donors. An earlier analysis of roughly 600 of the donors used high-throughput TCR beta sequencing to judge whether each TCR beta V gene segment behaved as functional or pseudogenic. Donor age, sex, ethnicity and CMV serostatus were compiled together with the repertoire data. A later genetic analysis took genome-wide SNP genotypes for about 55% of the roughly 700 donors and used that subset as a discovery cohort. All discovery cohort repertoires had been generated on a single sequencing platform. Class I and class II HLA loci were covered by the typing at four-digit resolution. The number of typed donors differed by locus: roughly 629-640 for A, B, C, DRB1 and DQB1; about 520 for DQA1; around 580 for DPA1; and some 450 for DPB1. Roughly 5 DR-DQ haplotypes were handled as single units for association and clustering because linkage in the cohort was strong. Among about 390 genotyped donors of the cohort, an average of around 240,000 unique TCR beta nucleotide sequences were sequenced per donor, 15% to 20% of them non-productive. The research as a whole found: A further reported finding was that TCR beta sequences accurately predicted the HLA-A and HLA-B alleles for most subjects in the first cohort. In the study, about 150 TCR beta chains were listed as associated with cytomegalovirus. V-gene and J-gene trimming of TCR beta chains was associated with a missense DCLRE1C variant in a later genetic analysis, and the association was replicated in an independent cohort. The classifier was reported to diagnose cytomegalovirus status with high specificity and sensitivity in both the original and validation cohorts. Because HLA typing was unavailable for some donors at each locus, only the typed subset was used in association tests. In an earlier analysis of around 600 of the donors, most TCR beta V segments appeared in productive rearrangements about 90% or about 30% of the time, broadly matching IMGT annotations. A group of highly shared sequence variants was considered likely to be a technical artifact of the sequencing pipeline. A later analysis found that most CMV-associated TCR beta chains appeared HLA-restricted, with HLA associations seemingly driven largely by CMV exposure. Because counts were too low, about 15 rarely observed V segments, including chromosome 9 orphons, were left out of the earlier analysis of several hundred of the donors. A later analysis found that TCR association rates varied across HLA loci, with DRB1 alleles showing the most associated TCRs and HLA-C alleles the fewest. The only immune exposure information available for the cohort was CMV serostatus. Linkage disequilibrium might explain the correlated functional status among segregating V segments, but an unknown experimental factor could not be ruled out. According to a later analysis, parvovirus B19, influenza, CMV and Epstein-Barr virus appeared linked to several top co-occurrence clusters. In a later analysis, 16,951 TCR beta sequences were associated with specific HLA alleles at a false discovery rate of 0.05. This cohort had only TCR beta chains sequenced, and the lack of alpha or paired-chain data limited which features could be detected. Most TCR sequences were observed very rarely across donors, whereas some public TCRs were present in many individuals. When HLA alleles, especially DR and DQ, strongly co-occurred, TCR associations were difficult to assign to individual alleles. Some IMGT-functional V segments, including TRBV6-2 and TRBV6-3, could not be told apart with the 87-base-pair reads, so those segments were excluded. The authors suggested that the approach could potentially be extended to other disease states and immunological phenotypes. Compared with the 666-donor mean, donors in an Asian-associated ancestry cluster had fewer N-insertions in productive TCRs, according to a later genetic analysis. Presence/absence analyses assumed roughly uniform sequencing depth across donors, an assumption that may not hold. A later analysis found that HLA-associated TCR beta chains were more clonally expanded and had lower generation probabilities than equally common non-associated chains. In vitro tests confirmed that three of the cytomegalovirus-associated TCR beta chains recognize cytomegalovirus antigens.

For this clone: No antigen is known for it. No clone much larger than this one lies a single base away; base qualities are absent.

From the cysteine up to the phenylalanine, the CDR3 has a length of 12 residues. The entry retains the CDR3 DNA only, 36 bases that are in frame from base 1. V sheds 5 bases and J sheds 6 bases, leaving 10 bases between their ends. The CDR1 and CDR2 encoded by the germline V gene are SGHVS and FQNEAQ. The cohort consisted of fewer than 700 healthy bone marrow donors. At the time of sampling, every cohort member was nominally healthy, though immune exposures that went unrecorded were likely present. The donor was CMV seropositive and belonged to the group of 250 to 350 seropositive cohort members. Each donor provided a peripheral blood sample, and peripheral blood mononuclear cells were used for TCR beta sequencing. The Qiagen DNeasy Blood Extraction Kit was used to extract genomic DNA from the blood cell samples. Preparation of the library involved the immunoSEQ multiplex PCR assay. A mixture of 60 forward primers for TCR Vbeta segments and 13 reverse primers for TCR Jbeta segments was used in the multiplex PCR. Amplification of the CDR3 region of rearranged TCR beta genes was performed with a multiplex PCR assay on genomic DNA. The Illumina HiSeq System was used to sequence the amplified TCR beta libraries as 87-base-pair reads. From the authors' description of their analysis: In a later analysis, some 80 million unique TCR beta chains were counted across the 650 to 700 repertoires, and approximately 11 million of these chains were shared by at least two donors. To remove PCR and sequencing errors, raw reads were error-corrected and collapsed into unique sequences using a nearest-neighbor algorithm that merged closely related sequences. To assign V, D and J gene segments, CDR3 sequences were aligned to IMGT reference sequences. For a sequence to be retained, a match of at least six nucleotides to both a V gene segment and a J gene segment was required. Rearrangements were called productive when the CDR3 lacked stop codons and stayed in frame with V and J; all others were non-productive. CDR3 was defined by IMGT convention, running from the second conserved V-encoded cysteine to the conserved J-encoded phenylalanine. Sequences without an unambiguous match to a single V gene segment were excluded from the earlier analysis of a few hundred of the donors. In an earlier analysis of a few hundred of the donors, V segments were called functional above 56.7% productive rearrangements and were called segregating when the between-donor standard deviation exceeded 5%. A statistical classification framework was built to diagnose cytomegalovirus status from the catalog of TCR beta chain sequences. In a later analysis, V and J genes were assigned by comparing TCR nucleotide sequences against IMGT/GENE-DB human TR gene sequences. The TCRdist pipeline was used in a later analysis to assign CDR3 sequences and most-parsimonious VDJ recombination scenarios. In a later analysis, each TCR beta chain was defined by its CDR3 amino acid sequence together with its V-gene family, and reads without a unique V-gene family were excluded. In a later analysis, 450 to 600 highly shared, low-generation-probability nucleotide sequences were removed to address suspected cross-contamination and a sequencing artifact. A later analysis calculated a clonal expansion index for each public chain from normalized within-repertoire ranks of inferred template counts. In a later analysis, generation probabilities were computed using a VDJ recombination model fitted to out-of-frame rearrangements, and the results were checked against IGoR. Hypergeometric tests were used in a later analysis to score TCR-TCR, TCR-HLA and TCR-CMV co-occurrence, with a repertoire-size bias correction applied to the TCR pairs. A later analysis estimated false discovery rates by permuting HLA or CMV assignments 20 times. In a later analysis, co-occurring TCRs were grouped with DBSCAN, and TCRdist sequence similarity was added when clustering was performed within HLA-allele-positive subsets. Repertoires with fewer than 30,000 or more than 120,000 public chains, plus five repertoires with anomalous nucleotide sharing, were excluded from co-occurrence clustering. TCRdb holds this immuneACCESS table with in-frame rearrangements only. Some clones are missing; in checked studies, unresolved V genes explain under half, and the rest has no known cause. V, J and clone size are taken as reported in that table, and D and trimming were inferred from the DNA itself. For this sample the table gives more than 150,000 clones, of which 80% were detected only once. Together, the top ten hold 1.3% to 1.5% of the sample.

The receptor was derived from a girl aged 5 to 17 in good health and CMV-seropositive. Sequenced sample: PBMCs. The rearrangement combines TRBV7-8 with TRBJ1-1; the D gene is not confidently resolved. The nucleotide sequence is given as TGTGCCAGCAGCCACCCGGGTGCTGAAGCTTTCTTT. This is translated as CASSHPGAEAFF.